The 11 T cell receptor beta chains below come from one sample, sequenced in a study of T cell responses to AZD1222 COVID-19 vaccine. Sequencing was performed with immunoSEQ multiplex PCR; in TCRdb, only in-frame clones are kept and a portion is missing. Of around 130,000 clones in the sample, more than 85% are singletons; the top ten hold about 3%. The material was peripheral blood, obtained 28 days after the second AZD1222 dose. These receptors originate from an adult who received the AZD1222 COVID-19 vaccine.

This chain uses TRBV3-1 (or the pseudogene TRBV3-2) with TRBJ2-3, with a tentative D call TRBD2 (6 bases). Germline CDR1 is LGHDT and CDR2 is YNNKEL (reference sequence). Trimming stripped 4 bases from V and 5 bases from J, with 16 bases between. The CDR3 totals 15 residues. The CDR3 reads CASSPPGSPGDTQYF. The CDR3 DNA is TGTGCCAGCAGCCCTCCCGGGAGCCCCGGAGATACGCAGTATTTT.

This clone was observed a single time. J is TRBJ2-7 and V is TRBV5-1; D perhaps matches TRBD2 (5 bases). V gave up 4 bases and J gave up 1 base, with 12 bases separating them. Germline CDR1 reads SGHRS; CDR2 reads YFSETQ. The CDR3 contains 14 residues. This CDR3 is CASSDPSSSYEQYF. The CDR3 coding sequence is TGCGCCAGCAGCGACCCTAGCAGTTCCTACGAGCAGTACTTC.

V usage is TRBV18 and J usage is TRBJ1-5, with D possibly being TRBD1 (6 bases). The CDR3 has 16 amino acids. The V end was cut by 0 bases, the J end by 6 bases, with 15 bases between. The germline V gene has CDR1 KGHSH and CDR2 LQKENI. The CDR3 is CASSPPGAGAGQPQHF. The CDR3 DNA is TGTGCCAGCTCACCACCGGGGGCAGGGGCGGGTCAGCCCCAGCATTTT.

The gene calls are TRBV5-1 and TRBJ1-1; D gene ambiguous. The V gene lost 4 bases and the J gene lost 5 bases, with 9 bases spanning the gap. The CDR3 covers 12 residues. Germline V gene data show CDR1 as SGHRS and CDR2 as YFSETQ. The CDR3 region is CASSSSTTEAFF. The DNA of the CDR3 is TGCGCCAGCAGCAGTTCTACAACTGAAGCTTTCTTT. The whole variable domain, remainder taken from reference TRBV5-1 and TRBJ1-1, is KAGVTQTPRYLIKTRGQQVTLSCSPISGHRSVSWYQQTPGQGLQFLFEYFSETQRNKGNFPGRFSGRQFSNSRSEMNVSTLELGDSALYLCASSSSTTEAFFGQGTRLTVV.

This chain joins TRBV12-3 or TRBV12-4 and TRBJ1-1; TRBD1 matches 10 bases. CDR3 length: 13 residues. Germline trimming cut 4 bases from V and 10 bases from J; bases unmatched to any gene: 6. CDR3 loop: CASSSTGGTTAFF. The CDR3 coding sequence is TGTGCCAGCAGTTCGACAGGGGGCACCACAGCTTTCTTT.

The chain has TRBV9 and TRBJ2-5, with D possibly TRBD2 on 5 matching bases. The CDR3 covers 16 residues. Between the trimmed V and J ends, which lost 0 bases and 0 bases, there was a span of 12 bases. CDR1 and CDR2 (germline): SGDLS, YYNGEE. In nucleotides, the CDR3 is TGTGCCAGCAGCGTAGGGGTAACTAGAGACCAAGAGACCCAGTACTTC. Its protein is CASSVGVTRDQETQYF.

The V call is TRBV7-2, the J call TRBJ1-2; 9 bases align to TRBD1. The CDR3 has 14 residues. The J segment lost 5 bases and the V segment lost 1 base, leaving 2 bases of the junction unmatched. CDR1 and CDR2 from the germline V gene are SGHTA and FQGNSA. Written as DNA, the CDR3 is TGTGCCAGCAGCTTAGGCGGGACAGGGTATGGCTACACCTTC. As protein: CASSLGGTGYGYTF. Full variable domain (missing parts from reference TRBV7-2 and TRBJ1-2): GAGVSQSPSNKVTEKGKDVELRCDPISGHTALYWYRQSLGQGLEFLIYFQGNSAPDKSGLPSDRFSAERTGGSVSTLTIQRTQQEDSAVYLCASSLGGTGYGYTFGSGTRLTVV.

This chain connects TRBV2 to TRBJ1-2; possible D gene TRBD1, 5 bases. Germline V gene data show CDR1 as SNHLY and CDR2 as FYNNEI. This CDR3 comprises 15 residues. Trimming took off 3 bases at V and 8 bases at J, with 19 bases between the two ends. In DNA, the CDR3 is TGTGCCAGCAGTGAGGGGACCTCTGACCTCTTGGGCTACACCTTC. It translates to CASSEGTSDLLGYTF. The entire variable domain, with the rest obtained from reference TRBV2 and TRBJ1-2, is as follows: EPEVTQTPSHQVTQMGQEVILRCVPISNHLYFYWYRQILGQKVEFLVSFYNNEISEKSEIFDDQFSVERPDGSNFTLKIRSTKLEDSAMYFCASSEGTSDLLGYTFGSGTRLTVV.

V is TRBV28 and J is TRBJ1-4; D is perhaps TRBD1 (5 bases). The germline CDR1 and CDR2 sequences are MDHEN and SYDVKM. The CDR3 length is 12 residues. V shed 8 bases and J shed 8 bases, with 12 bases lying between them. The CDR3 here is CASRGVGEKLFF. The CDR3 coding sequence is TGTGCCAGCCGGGGGGTAGGGGAAAAACTGTTTTTT.

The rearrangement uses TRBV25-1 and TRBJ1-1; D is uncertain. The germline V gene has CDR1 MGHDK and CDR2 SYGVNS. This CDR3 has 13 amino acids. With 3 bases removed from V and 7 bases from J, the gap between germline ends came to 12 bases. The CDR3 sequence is CASSDVRRDEAFF. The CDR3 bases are TGTGCCAGCAGTGATGTGAGAAGAGATGAAGCTTTCTTT.

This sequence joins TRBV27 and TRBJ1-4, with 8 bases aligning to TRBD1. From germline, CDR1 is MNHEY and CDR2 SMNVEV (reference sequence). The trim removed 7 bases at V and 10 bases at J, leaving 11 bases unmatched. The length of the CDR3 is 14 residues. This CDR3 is CASTDRQGAGKLFF. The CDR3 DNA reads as TGTGCCAGCACCGACAGGCAGGGGGCGGGAAAACTGTTTTTT. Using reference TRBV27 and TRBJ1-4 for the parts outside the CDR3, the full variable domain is EAQVTQNPRYLITVTGKKLTVTCSQNMNHEYMSWYRQDPGLGLRQIYYSMNVEVTDKGDVPEGYKVSRKEKRNFPLILESPSPNQTSLYFCASTDRQGAGKLFFGSGTQLSVL.